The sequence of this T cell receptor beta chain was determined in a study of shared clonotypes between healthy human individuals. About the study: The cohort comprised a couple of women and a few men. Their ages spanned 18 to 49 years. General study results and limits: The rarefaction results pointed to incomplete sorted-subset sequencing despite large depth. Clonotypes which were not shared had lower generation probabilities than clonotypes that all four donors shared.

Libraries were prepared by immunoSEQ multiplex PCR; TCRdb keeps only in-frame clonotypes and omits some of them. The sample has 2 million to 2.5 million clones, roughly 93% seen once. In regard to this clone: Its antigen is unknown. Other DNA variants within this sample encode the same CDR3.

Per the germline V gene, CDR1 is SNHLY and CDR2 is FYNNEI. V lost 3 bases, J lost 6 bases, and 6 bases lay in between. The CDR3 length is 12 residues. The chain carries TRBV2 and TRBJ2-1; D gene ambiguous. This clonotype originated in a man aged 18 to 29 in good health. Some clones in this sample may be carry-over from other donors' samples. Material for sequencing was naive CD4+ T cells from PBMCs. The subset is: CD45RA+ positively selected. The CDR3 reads CASSDRGNEQFF. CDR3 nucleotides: TGTGCCAGCAGTGACCGAGGCAATGAGCAGTTCTTC. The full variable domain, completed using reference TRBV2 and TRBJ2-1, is EPEVTQTPSHQVTQMGQEVILRCVPISNHLYFYWYRQILGQKVEFLVSFYNNEISEKSEIFDDQFSVERPDGSNFTLKIRSTKLEDSAMYFCASSDRGNEQFFGPGTRLTVL.